This T cell receptor (beta chain) was documented in a study of cytomegalovirus exposure and HLA in healthy donors. Turning to the study itself: Under 90% of 350 to 400 genotyped donors fell in the Caucasian-associated ancestry cluster.

Primers: 60 Vbeta forward and 13 Jbeta reverse. Per the original data handling: Later reanalysis found tens of millions of unique TCR beta chains, approximately 11 million of them shared. Libraries were prepared by immunoSEQ multiplex PCR; TCRdb keeps only in-frame clonotypes and omits some of them. That table supplies the V and J calls and clone size; D and trimming were determined from the DNA. Here the sample spans 120,000 or so clones, 65% to 85% being singletons. V lost 6 bases and J lost 8; bases outside the gene matches: 6. The V gene's germline CDR1 is MNHEY and CDR2 SVGAGI. The length of the CDR3 is 13 residues.

Sequencing input: PBMCs. This clonotype was sampled from a woman aged 35 to 49 in good health and CMV-seropositive. The chain recombines TRBV6-5 with TRBJ1-3, with 8 nucleotides matching TRBD1. CDR3 DNA sequence: TGTGCCAGCAGGGACGACAGGGGTTACACCATATATTTT. Amino acids: CASRDDRGYTIYF.